Shown below are 24 T cell receptor beta chains from a single sample sequenced in a study of T cell repertoires in cytomegalovirus infection. TCRdb recomputed calls from the reads with MiXCR, one row per CDR3 protein. The data contain roughly 230,000 distinct CDR3 sequences, over 15% of them singletons. Sequenced sample: CD8+ T cells from PBMCs. The source is a human donor in good health (CMV status not recorded). Some clones in this sample may be carry-over from other donors' samples.

The J gene is TRBJ1-5, the V gene TRBV6-2 or TRBV6-3; no firm D call. The CDR3 loop spans 17 amino acids. The germline gives CDR1 MNHEY, CDR2 SVGEGT. V shed 2 bases and J shed 0 bases, with 14 bases lying between them. CDR3 protein: CASSYRLTEGSNQPQHF. In DNA form, the CDR3 reads TGTGCCAGCAGTTACCGGCTGACGGAGGGTAGCAATCAGCCCCAGCATTTT.

This clonotype appeared a few times. This chain joins TRBV6-5 and TRBJ2-5; D could derive from TRBD1 or TRBD2 (6 bases each). Per germline, CDR1 MNHEY and CDR2 SVGAGI. CDR3 length: 17 amino acids. Trimming shortened V by 6 bases and J by 0 bases, and 20 bases separated the two germline ends. CDR3 sequence reads: CASRMTAGGLYQETQYF. The CDR3 DNA is TGTGCCAGCAGGATGACTGCCGGGGGCCTTTACCAAGAGACCCAGTACTTC.

The chain recombines TRBV7-6 with TRBJ2-7; no definite D call. Germline V gives CDR1 SGHVS, CDR2 FNYEAQ. Deletions cut 5 bases from V and 3 bases from J, with 8 bases between. The CDR3 runs 12 residues. The CDR3 nucleotides read TGTGCCAGCAGCGATAAACTCTACGAGCAGTACTTC. Its protein product is CASSDKLYEQYF.

The chain recombines TRBV6-1 with TRBJ1-5, with 8 positions matching TRBD1. The CDR3 runs 15 residues. Germline V gives CDR1 MNHNS, CDR2 SASEGT. V gave up 5 bases and J gave up 5 bases; unmatched junction bases: 8. CDR3 DNA: TGTGCCAGCAGTCCTGGGGCAGGGGGCGATCAGCCCCAGCATTTT. It is translated as CASSPGAGGDQPQHF.

This clonotype was picked up a small number of times. V is TRBV7-9 and J is TRBJ2-1; tentative D call: TRBD2 (6 bases). There are 12 residues in the CDR3. V lost 5 bases to trimming and J lost 5 bases, with 7 bases between them. Germline V gene sequence: CDR1 SEHNR, CDR2 FQNEAQ (reference sequence). Here the CDR3 DNA reads TGTGCCAGCAGCGGGGGGAACAATGAGCAGTTCTTC. Translation: CASSGGNNEQFF.

This clonotype was seen a few times. V is TRBV5-5 and J is TRBJ2-1; TRBD1 might be the D (6 bases). Between the trimmed V and J ends, which lost 4 bases and 4 bases, there was a span of 15 bases. This CDR3 has 15 residues. CDR1 and CDR2 (germline): SGHKS, YYEKEE (reference sequence). As DNA, the CDR3 is TGTGCCAGCAGCGAGGACAGTGGGGGATACAATGAGCAGTTCTTC. It translates to CASSEDSGGYNEQFF.

The gene calls are TRBV9 and TRBJ1-1; TRBD1 might be the D (5 bases). With 4 bases removed from V and 0 bases from J, the gap between germline ends came to 16 bases. Germline CDR1 SGDLS, CDR2 YYNGEE. This CDR3 contains 16 residues. The CDR3 loop is CASSPPGGGMNTEAFF. CDR3 coding DNA: TGTGCCAGCAGCCCCCCCGGGGGAGGGATGAACACTGAAGCTTTCTTT.

The chain carries TRBV7-6 and TRBJ2-3, with unresolved D. V was clipped by 5 bases and J by 0 bases, with 6 bases between them. Germline V gene sequence: CDR1 SGHVS, CDR2 FNYEAQ. This CDR3 is 13 amino acids long. The DNA of the CDR3 is TGTGCCAGCAGCAAGGACAGCACAGATACGCAGTATTTT. It yields the protein CASSKDSTDTQYF.

This clonotype was observed many times. The rearrangement links TRBV12-3 or TRBV12-4 to TRBJ2-6; TRBD1 agrees at 7 bases. This CDR3 spans 17 amino acids. J lost 0 bases, V lost 6 bases, and 8 bases had no gene match. The DNA of the CDR3 is TGTGCCAGCAGACGACAGGGATTGACCTCTGGGGCCAACGTCCTGACTTTC. Its protein is CASRRQGLTSGANVLTF.

The V and J genes are TRBV18 and TRBJ2-7; D not certain. CDR1 is KGHSH, CDR2 LQKENI, per germline. Trimming stripped 3 bases from V and 2 bases from J, with 14 bases between. The CDR3 is 15 amino acids. In DNA form, the CDR3 reads TGTGCCAGCTCACCGCCCGAGCCCCCGCCCTACGAGCAGTACTTC. Amino acids: CASSPPEPPPYEQYF.

The chain combines TRBV28 with TRBJ2-7; D possibly corresponds to TRBD2 (6 bases). Germline CDR1 is MDHEN and CDR2 is SYDVKM. The CDR3 length is 13 residues. Trimming cost V 3 bases and J 5 bases, with 11 bases left between them. The CDR3 DNA is TGTGCCAGCAGTTTGGAGGGTTGGCACGAGCAGTACTTC. Translated, it gives CASSLEGWHEQYF.

This clonotype was counted many times. The genes are TRBV7-9 and TRBJ1-1; a possible D gene is TRBD1 (5 bases). Germline values: CDR1 SEHNR, CDR2 FQNEAQ (reference sequence). The CDR3 runs to 14 residues. V gave up 5 bases and J gave up 8 bases, with 18 bases separating them. The CDR3 bases are TGTGCCAGCAGCGAGGACCCAGGGACCCTAGAAGCTTTCTTT. Its protein is CASSEDPGTLEAFF.

This clonotype was counted only a few times. The chain recombines TRBV12-5 with TRBJ2-7, with D perhaps TRBD2 (5 bases). Between the trimmed V and J ends, which lost 7 bases and 3 bases, there was a span of 13 bases. The CDR3 has 13 amino acids. Germline V gene lookup returns CDR1 LGHNT and CDR2 FRNRAP. CDR3 sequence reads: CASDSPRGYEQYF. CDR3 coding DNA: TGTGCTAGTGACTCTCCCCGGGGCTACGAGCAGTACTTC.

This clonotype was counted at least ten times. This chain's CDR3 is CASSSQGDTEAFF. The CDR3 region has the DNA TGTGCCAGCAGTTCGCAGGGGGACACTGAAGCTTTCTTT. The V and J genes are TRBV27 and TRBJ1-1; TRBD1 matches 7 bases. Germline CDR1 MNHEY, CDR2 SMNVEV (reference sequence). CDR3 size: 13 residues. V lost 4 bases, J lost 3 bases, and 2 bases stayed unmatched.

The V and J genes are TRBV19 and TRBJ2-7; perhaps TRBD2 as D (6 bases). The CDR3 spans 15 residues. The germline V gene has CDR1 LNHDA and CDR2 SQIVND (reference sequence). Trimming left V 5 bases short and J 2 bases short, with 16 bases between. CDR3 protein: CASSFLGGEPYEQYF. The DNA for the CDR3 is TGTGCCAGTAGTTTCCTCGGAGGGGAACCCTACGAGCAGTACTTC.

The chain carries TRBV29-1 and TRBJ2-3; possible D gene TRBD1, 5 bases. The CDR3 contains 16 residues. Deletions cut 4 bases from V and 0 bases from J, with 17 bases between. Germline-derived CDR1 and CDR2 are SQVTM and ANQGSEA. CDR3 region: CSVVGPEDLSTDTQYF. CDR3 coding DNA: TGCAGCGTTGTGGGGCCAGAAGATCTTAGCACAGATACGCAGTATTTT.

On this clonotype: A junction end diverges from the germline sequence, so it may reflect a read error. The chain combines TRBV5-1 with TRBJ1-6; 8 nucleotides match TRBD1. This CDR3 has 15 residues. Germline lookup yields CDR1 SGHRS and CDR2 YFSETQ. The CDR3 reads CASGLRTGQGSPLHF. The CDR3 DNA reads as TGCGCCAGCGGCTTGAGGACAGGACAGGGTTCACCCCTCCACTTT.

This clonotype was recorded many times. This chain connects TRBV4-1 to TRBJ2-7; 10 bases fit TRBD1. Germline values: CDR1 MGHRA, CDR2 YSYEKL. Germline trimming cut 1 base from V and 7 bases from J; bases unmatched to any gene: 13. The CDR3 is 17 amino acids. The CDR3, as DNA: TGCGCCAGCAGCCAAGCGGCTTTACCGGGACAGGGGCGAGAGCAGTACTTC. Translated: CASSQAALPGQGREQYF.

Ten or more counts support this clonotype. For the CDR3, the DNA is TGTGCTAGTGGTTCCTTCCAAGGGTATGGCTACACCTTC. Translation: CASGSFQGYGYTF. The rearrangement links TRBV12-5 to TRBJ1-2; no definite D call. The CDR3 runs 13 residues. CDR1 and CDR2 (germline): LGHNT, FRNRAP. V was pared by 4 bases and J by 5 bases, with 11 bases between.

The rearrangement uses TRBV5-6 and TRBJ2-3, with TRBD1 matching over 9 bases. CDR3 size: 15 residues. J was trimmed by 3 bases and V by 4 bases; bases with no gene match: 6. Looked up from germline, CDR1 is SGHDT and CDR2 is YYEEEE. DNA of the CDR3: TGTGCCAGCAGCCGGGGGACAGGGAGAACAGATACGCAGTATTTT. The encoded protein is CASSRGTGRTDTQYF.

The table lists this clonotype with a few counts. The rearrangement links TRBV6-8 to TRBJ1-1, with TRBD1 matching 10 bases. The CDR3 totals 17 residues. V trimming: 4 bases; J trimming: 0 bases; junction bases outside the gene matches: 8. Germline CDR1 reads MNHGY; CDR2 reads SAAAGT. The CDR3 coding sequence is TGTGCCAGCAGTTTAGTGGGACAGGGGATAATGAACACTGAAGCTTTCTTT. Its translation is CASSLVGQGIMNTEAFF.

This clonotype was detected ten times or more. The chain recombines TRBV6-5 with TRBJ1-6; possible D gene TRBD1, 6 bases. This CDR3 spans 24 amino acids. Germline V gene data show CDR1 as MNHEY and CDR2 as SVGAGI. Between the trimmed V and J ends, which lost 1 base and 1 base, there was a span of 32 bases. The CDR3 DNA is TGTGCCAGCAGTTACTGGGCTACCCCCCCAGGGGCAGTTTTCGAGAGTTCCTATAATTCACCCCTCCACTTT. Translating it yields CASSYWATPPGAVFESSYNSPLHF.

This clonotype came up a few times. This sequence joins TRBV6-1 and TRBJ2-1; 7 nucleotides match TRBD1. Germline CDR1 MNHNS, CDR2 SASEGT. There are 17 residues in the CDR3. After removal of 0 bases from V and 3 bases from J, the junction contained 8 bases not matched to a gene. For the CDR3, the DNA is TGTGCCAGCAGTGAAGCCTACAGGGGTGCCAACTACAATGAGCAGTTCTTC. Encoded protein: CASSEAYRGANYNEQFF.

In its sample, this clonotype was seen a few times. This chain connects TRBV4-1 to TRBJ2-3; D may be TRBD1 or TRBD2 (5 bases each). CDR3 size: 15 residues. The V gene's germline CDR1 is MGHRA and CDR2 YSYEKL. The V end lost 4 bases, the J end lost 3 bases, and 14 bases lay between the germline ends. The CDR3 here is CASSPPLGRTDTQYF. In DNA form, the CDR3 reads TGCGCCAGCAGCCCCCCCCTGGGACGTACAGATACGCAGTATTTT.